What follows is one TCR beta chain and its context. No antigen is known for it. The germline gives CDR1 SQVTM, CDR2 ANQGSEA. Trimming stripped 0 bases from V and 6 bases from J, with 11 bases between. This CDR3 contains 13 residues. The record originates from a study of graft-versus-host responses after intestinal transplantation. Overall study results and limits: GvH clones detected in recipient marrow included some appearing first in ileum or blood. HvG clone declines early post-transplant were associated with peak circulating GvH levels. Within the allografts of patients who had graft-donor T cell macrochimerism, graft-versus-host to host-versus-graft clonal ratios were high.

The table came from immunoSEQ multiplex PCR; TCRdb's copy has only in-frame clones and leaves some out. The sample holds more than 65,000 clones, 92% seen once. Sequenced here: unstimulated CD8+ T cells sorted from spleen or lymph node cells, sampled before transplant. The chain couples TRBV29-1 to TRBJ1-2; no firm D call. The sequence came from a human donor who was the organ donor for an intestinal transplant. The CDR3 DNA reads as TGCAGCGTTGAAGACCCAGTCTCAGATGGCTACACCTTC. Protein sequence: CSVEDPVSDGYTF.